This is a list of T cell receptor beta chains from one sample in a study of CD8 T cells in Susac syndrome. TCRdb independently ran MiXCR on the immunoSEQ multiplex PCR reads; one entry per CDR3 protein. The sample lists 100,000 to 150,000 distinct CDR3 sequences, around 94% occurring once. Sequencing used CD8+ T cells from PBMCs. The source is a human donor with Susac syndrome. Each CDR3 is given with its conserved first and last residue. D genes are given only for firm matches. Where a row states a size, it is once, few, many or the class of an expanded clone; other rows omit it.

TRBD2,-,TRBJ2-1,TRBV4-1,CASSPGTSGSAEQFF,TGCGCCAGCAGCCCCGGGACTAGCGGGAGCGCTGAGCAGTTCTTC
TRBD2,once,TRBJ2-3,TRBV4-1,CASSPSGGAITDTQYF,TGCGCCAGCAGCCCCTCGGGGGGGGCTATCACAGATACGCAGTATTTT
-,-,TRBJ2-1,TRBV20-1,CSVRGRLSNEQFF,TGCAGTGTTCGGGGACGACTAAGCAATGAGCAGTTCTTC
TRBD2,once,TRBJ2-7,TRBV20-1,CSAKPLAGGNYEQYF,TGCAGTGCTAAGCCCTTAGCGGGGGGAAACTACGAGCAGTACTTC
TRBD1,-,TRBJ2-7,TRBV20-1,CSATYGTGGAYEQYF,TGCAGTGCTACCTACGGGACAGGGGGAGCATACGAGCAGTACTTC
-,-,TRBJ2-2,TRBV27,CASSFSGNTGELFF,TGTGCCAGCAGCTTCTCCGGGAACACCGGGGAGCTGTTTTTT
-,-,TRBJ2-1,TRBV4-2,CASSQHRGNEQFF,TGTGCCAGCAGCCAACACCGGGGCAATGAGCAGTTCTTC
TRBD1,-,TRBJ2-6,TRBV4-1,CASSQGQGDVSGANVLTF,TGCGCCAGCAGCCAGGGACAGGGGGATGTATCGGGGGCCAACGTCCTGACTTTC
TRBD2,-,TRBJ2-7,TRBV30,CAWELAGSSYEQYF,TGTGCCTGGGAACTAGCGGGGAGCTCCTACGAGCAGTACTTC
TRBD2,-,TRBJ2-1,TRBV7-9,CASSLGVLAGAAYNEQFF,TGTGCCAGCAGCTTAGGTGTCCTAGCGGGAGCCGCCTACAATGAGCAGTTCTTC
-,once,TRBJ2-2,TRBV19,CASIPGASTGELFF,TGTGCCTCCATCCCCGGGGCGTCCACCGGGGAGCTGTTTTTT
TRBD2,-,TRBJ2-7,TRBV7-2,CASSLVGAGGSEQYF,TGTGCCAGCAGCTTAGTTGGAGCGGGAGGCTCCGAGCAGTACTTC
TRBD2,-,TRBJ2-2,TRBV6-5,CASSYTAGGYTGELFF,TGTGCCAGCAGTTATACGGCCGGGGGGTACACCGGGGAGCTGTTTTTT
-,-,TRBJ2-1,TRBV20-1,CSAMTGQSSYNEQFF,TGCAGTGCTATGACGGGGCAGAGCTCCTACAATGAGCAGTTCTTC
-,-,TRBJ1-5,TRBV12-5,CASGLDSPPGLAQPQHF,TGTGCTAGTGGTTTGGACTCTCCGCCTGGACTAGCTCAGCCCCAGCATTTT
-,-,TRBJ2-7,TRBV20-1,CSARAPLTYEQYF,TGCAGTGCTAGAGCTCCGTTGACCTACGAGCAGTACTTC
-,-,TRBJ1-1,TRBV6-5,CASKPGRDEAFF,TGTGCCAGCAAGCCCGGACGGGATGAAGCTTTCTTT
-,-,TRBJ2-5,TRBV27,CASTFGGTQYF,TGTGCCAGCACCTTCGGGGGGACCCAGTACTTC
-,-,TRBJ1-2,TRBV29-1,CSVDDGYGYTF,TGCAGCGTTGACGACGGCTATGGCTACACCTTC
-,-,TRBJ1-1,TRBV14,CASSGKENTEAFF,TGTGCCAGCAGTGGGAAAGAGAACACTGAAGCTTTCTTT
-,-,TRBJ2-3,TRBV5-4,CASSFPNGGVSTDTQYF,TGTGCCAGCAGCTTCCCAAATGGAGGGGTTTCCACAGATACGCAGTATTTT
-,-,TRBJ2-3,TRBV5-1,CASSLELTSTDTQYF,TGCGCCAGCAGCTTGGAGCTTACCAGCACAGATACGCAGTATTTT
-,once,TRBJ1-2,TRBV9,CASSLSLEDGYTF,TGTGCCAGCAGCCTGAGTCTGGAGGACGGCTACACCTTC
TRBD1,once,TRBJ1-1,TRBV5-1,CASSPLGQGVEAFF,TGCGCCAGCAGCCCCCTCGGACAGGGGGTTGAAGCTTTCTTT
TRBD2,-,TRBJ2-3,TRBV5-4,CASSLGLAGLTDTQYF,TGTGCCAGCAGCTTGGGACTAGCGGGGCTTACAGATACGCAGTATTTT
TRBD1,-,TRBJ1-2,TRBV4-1,CASSQSTGQGSGHGYTF,TGCGCCAGCAGCCAGAGCACGGGACAGGGCAGTGGTCATGGCTACACCTTC
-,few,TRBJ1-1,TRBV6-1,CASVQGRTEAFF,TGTGCCAGCGTACAGGGTAGGACTGAAGCTTTCTTT
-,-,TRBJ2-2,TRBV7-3,CASSSTQNTGELFF,TGTGCCAGCAGCTCTACACAGAACACCGGGGAGCTGTTTTTT
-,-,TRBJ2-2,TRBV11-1,CASSSLAPRPNTGELFF,TGTGCCAGCAGCTCCCTCGCACCGCGGCCGAACACCGGGGAGCTGTTTTTT
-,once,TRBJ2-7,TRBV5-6,CASSFGAGEQYF,TGTGCCAGCAGCTTTGGTGCGGGTGAGCAGTACTTC
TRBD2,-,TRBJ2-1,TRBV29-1,CSEGLAGRGEQFF,TGCAGCGAAGGACTAGCGGGTCGGGGTGAGCAGTTCTTC
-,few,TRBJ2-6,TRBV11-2,CASSLLLYSSGANVLTF,TGTGCCAGCAGCTTACTTCTCTACTCCTCTGGGGCCAACGTCCTGACTTTC
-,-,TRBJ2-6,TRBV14,CASSQVGSGANVLTF,TGTGCCAGCAGCCAAGTCGGATCTGGGGCCAACGTCCTGACTTTC
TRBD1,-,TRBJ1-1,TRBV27,CATWSGTGGRSTEAFF,TGTGCCACCTGGTCCGGGACAGGGGGCCGGAGCACTGAAGCTTTCTTT
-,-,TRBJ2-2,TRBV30,CAWRLLPGELFF,TGTGCCTGGAGACTCCTCCCCGGGGAGCTGTTTTTT
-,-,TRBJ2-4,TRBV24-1,CATSDFRNIQYF,TGTGCCACCAGTGATTTCAGAAACATTCAGTACTTC
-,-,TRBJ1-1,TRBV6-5,CASSNPGTRMNTEAFF,TGTGCCAGCAGTAACCCCGGGACACGGATGAACACTGAAGCTTTCTTT
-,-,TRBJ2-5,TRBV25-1,CASSDRDEAETQYF,TGTGCCAGCAGTGACAGGGATGAGGCGGAGACCCAGTACTTC
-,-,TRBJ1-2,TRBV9,CASSTPRDPYGYTF,TGTGCCAGCAGCACCCCCCGGGACCCCTATGGCTACACCTTC
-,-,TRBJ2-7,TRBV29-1,CSVEGTGWGEQYF,TGCAGCGTTGAGGGTACAGGGTGGGGCGAGCAGTACTTC
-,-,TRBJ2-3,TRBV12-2,CASRPSSGTQYF,TGTGCAAGTCGCCCAAGCTCGGGTACGCAGTATTTT
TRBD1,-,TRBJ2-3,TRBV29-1,CSVAPGQALTDTQYF,TGCAGCGTCGCCCCGGGACAGGCCCTAACAGATACGCAGTATTTT
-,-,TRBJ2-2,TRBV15,CATSRDRGTMNTGELFF,TGTGCCACCAGCAGAGATCGGGGGACAATGAACACCGGGGAGCTGTTTTTT
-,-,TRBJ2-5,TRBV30,CAWSAGVQETQYF,TGTGCCTGGAGTGCGGGGGTACAAGAGACCCAGTACTTC
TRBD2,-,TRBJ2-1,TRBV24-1,CATSREGNGEQFF,TGTGCCACCTCGCGGGAGGGTAACGGTGAGCAGTTCTTC
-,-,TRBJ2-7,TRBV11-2,CASSLETPGEQYF,TGTGCCAGCAGCTTAGAGACCCCCGGCGAGCAGTACTTC
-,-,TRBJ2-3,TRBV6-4,CASSDEGGRTDTQYF,TGTGCCAGCAGTGACGAGGGTGGGCGCACAGATACGCAGTATTTT
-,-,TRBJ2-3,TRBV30,CAWSVIPGQGGDTQYF,TGTGCCTGGAGTGTAATACCTGGGCAGGGGGGGGATACGCAGTATTTT
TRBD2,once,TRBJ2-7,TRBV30,CACKGGLATDEQYF,TGTGCCTGCAAGGGGGGACTAGCTACGGACGAGCAGTACTTC
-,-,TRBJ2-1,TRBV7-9,CASSLGGANEQFF,TGTGCCAGCAGCTTAGGTGGAGCGAATGAGCAGTTCTTC
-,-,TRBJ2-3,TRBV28,CASILGLASTDTQYF,TGTGCCAGCATCTTAGGACTCGCTAGCACAGATACGCAGTATTTT
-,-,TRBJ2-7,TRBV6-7,CASSDRRSPYEQYF,TGTGCCAGCAGTGACCGACGTAGCCCTTACGAGCAGTACTTC
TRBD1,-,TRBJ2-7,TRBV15,CATSRMTGVDEQYF,TGTGCCACCAGCAGGATGACAGGGGTGGACGAGCAGTACTTC
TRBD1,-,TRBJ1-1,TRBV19,CASRSTGDTEAFF,TGTGCCAGTAGATCAACAGGGGACACTGAAGCTTTCTTT
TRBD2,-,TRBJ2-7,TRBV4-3,CASSQDRDYSYEQYF,TGCGCCAGCAGCCAAGATCGGGACTACTCCTACGAGCAGTACTTC
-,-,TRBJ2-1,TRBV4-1,CASSQDLAGLGRHYNEQFF,TGCGCCAGCAGCCAAGATCTAGCCGGGCTCGGGAGACACTACAATGAGCAGTTCTTC
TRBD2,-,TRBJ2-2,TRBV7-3,CASSPSGTSEPGELFF,TGTGCCAGCAGCCCTTCCGGGACTAGCGAGCCCGGGGAGCTGTTTTTT
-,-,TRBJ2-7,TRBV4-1,CASSQISGFYEQYF,TGCGCCAGCAGCCAAATAAGCGGATTTTACGAGCAGTACTTC